The 26 T cell receptor beta chains in this list originate from one sample, sequenced in a study of regulatory T cells in long-lasting Graves disease. The time point is: newly diagnosed GD, antithyroid drugs for less than 3 months. Isolated PBMC RNA provided the starting material for the TCR library. Both iRepertoire HTBI primers and Arm-PCR of CDR3 regions were used to build the TCR beta libraries. TCRdb re-analysed the multiplex PCR reads in MiXCR, keeping a single row per CDR3 protein. Found here are hundreds of thousands of distinct CDR3 sequences, 15% to 20% of them singletons; the top ten hold roughly 40%. The sequencing here drew on peripheral blood mononuclear cells (PBMCs), taken at new diagnosis, from a patient treated with antithyroid drugs. Receptor source: a female donor with Graves disease.

The chain couples TRBV28 to TRBJ2-3; D unresolved. The CDR3 covers 11 residues. V dropped 8 bases and J dropped 4 bases, with 7 bases sitting between them. Per the germline V gene, CDR1 is MDHEN and CDR2 is SYDVKM. In DNA, the CDR3 is TGTGCCAGCGGCATCCCAGATACGCAGTATTTT. It translates to CASGIPDTQYF.

With regard to this clonotype: Since a much larger clone is just one base distant, this may be a read error. CDR3 DNA sequence: TGTGCCAGCAGTTCGCCAGGGGGAGGACAGAATGAGCAGCTCTTC. It encodes CASSSPGGGQNEQLF. The V and J genes are TRBV28 and TRBJ2-1; perhaps TRBD1 as D (7 bases). Germline V gene sequence: CDR1 MDHEN, CDR2 SYDVKM. The CDR3 spans 15 residues.

This clonotype was picked up many times. V gene TRBV19 combines with J gene TRBJ1-5; no firm D call. V was cut by 2 bases and J by 2 bases, with 13 bases left in between. This CDR3 has 16 amino acids. CDR1 and CDR2 (germline): LNHDA, SQIVND (reference sequence). CDR3 region: CASSIPRGMGNQPQHF. The CDR3, as DNA: TGTGCCAGTAGTATACCTCGGGGTATGGGCAATCAGCCCCAGCATTTT.

In this sample, this clonotype turned up a few times. The rearrangement links TRBV9 to TRBJ1-3, with D perhaps matching TRBD1 (5 bases). This CDR3 contains 18 residues. From germline, CDR1 is SGDLS and CDR2 YYNGEE. Trimming removed 0 bases from V and 0 bases from J, with 16 bases in between. In DNA form, the CDR3 reads TGTGCCAGCAGCGTAGGAGGGGCCCAGGCCCTCTCTGGAAACACCATATATTTT. This translates into CASSVGGAQALSGNTIYF.

This clonotype was observed many times. The chain has TRBV24-1 and TRBJ2-1, with TRBD2 matching 8 bases. From germline, CDR1 is KGHDR and CDR2 SFDVKD. Unmatched junction bases numbered 7, after V lost 1 base and J lost 3 bases. The length of the CDR3 is 17 residues. CDR3 coding DNA: TGTGCCACCAGTGATTTCTCACATAGCGGGGACTACAATGAGCAGTTCTTC. The encoded protein is CATSDFSHSGDYNEQFF.

This clonotype was picked up many times. V gene TRBV19 combines with J gene TRBJ2-5; the D gene is possibly TRBD1 (5 bases). Looked up from germline, CDR1 is LNHDA and CDR2 is SQIVND (reference sequence). The CDR3 is 14 amino acids. The V and J ends lost 3 bases and 5 bases respectively, with 13 bases between them. The CDR3 bases are TGTGCCAGTAGTATTGGGCAGGGTAGGGAGACCCAGTACTTC. Translation: CASSIGQGRETQYF.

The count of this clonotype is one. A far larger clone is one base from this, pointing to a likely read error. The chain joins TRBV11-2 to TRBJ2-1, with D unclear. Germline CDR1 SGHAT, CDR2 FQNNGV. This CDR3 has 16 amino acids. V was shortened by 4 bases and J by 2 bases, with 15 bases between the two germline ends. CDR3 nucleotide sequence: TGTGCCAGCAGCTATTACGGCGAGAGGACCTACAATGAGCAGTTCTTC. Amino acids: CASSYYGERTYNEQFF.

There are a few counts of this clonotype. This chain joins TRBV20-1 and TRBJ2-7; TRBD1 matches 9 bases. The J segment lost 1 base and the V segment lost 4 bases, leaving 8 bases of the junction unmatched. The CDR3 is 15 amino acids. Germline V lookup: CDR1 DFQATT, CDR2 SNEGSKA (reference sequence). Here the CDR3 reads CSATSGTGRSYEQYF. CDR3 nucleotides: TGCAGTGCTACATCCGGGACAGGGAGGTCCTACGAGCAGTACTTC.

This clonotype occurred many times. Written as DNA, the CDR3 is TGCGCCAGCAGCTGGTCACTAGGAGGTGAGCAGTTCTTC. Translation: CASSWSLGGEQFF. The chain carries TRBV5-1 and TRBJ2-1, with D perhaps TRBD2 (5 bases). The CDR3 has 13 amino acids. Germline V gene sequence: CDR1 SGHRS, CDR2 YFSETQ. The V end lost 3 bases, the J end lost 9 bases, and 13 bases lay between the germline ends.

This clonotype came up many times. The chain is built from TRBV10-3 and TRBJ1-1; tentative D call: TRBD1 (5 bases). Germline V lookup: CDR1 ENHRY, CDR2 SYGVKD. This CDR3 has 14 residues. V lost 6 bases and J 3 bases, leaving 14 bases between the germline ends. The DNA for the CDR3 is TGTGCCATCAGGGGGACGGTGGGTTACACTGAAGCTTTCTTT. Encoded protein: CAIRGTVGYTEAFF.

The table lists this clonotype with many counts. The J gene is TRBJ2-1, the V gene TRBV18; maybe TRBD1 (6 bases). V was trimmed by 1 base and J by 8 bases, leaving 15 bases between them. CDR3 length: 15 amino acids. Germline CDR1 KGHSH, CDR2 LQKENI. The CDR3, as DNA: TGTGCCAGCTCACCACGGGACAACCTCGACCATGAGCAGTTCTTC. Its translation: CASSPRDNLDHEQFF.

The chain is built from TRBV5-6 and TRBJ2-1; D might be TRBD2 (5 bases). Germline lookup yields CDR1 SGHDT and CDR2 YYEEEE. This CDR3 contains 15 residues. Trimming shortened V by 4 bases and J by 0 bases, and 11 bases separated the two germline ends. For the CDR3, the DNA is TGTGCCAGCAGCCTGCCGGCGGGCTCCTACAATGAGCAGTTCTTC. Its translation: CASSLPAGSYNEQFF.

Of note for this clonotype: A far larger clone is off by one base, so a read error is likely. The chain links TRBV28 to TRBJ2-6; D may be TRBD2 (5 bases). The CDR3 is 12 residues long. Trimming shortened V by 8 bases and J by 12 bases, and 14 bases separated the two germline ends. Germline CDR1 reads MDHEN; CDR2 reads SYDVKM. The CDR3 sequence: CASRAGECVLTF. The CDR3 DNA follows: TGTGCCAGCCGGGCCGGGGAGTGCGTCCTGACTTTC.

As concerns this clonotype: This sequence is one base from a far larger clone and is likely a read error. In nucleotides, the CDR3 is TGTGCCAGCAGCTTTATGGGGACTAGCCCCTACAATGAGCAGTTCTTC. It codes for CASSFMGTSPYNEQFF. The rearrangement uses TRBV7-2 and TRBJ2-1; 9 bases line up with TRBD2. Per the germline V gene, CDR1 is SGHTA and CDR2 is FQGNSA. The CDR3 covers 16 residues. V shed 3 bases, J shed 2 bases, and the junction held 5 bases outside the gene matches.

This clonotype was recorded a few times. V gene TRBV6-2 or TRBV6-3 combines with J gene TRBJ2-2; 7 bases align to TRBD1. The junction had 6 bases not matched to a gene; V was cut back by 2 bases and J by 6 bases. Germline V CDR1 and CDR2: MNHEY, SVGEGT. CDR3 length: 15 residues. The CDR3 DNA is TGTGCCAGCAGTTACCGCACAGGGGTGGCCGGGGAGCTGTTTTTT. It codes for CASSYRTGVAGELFF.

The chain uses TRBV18 and TRBJ2-7; 12 bases align to TRBD2. This CDR3 region has 17 residues. V shed 3 bases and J 1 base; nucleotides not matched to a gene: 7. Germline values: CDR1 KGHSH, CDR2 LQKENI. In nucleotides, the CDR3 is TGTGCCAGCTCACCGGGACAGGGGACTAGCGGGTCCTACGAGCAGTACTTC. This sequence encodes CASSPGQGTSGSYEQYF.

The V gene is TRBV20-1, the J gene TRBJ1-3; D is perhaps TRBD1 (5 bases). CDR1 DFQATT and CDR2 SNEGSKA come from the germline V gene (reference sequence). This CDR3 contains 16 residues. Trimming left V 1 base short and J 0 bases short, with 13 bases between. The DNA for the CDR3 is TGCAGTGCTAGAGGCCGGGGGGGAGGCTCTGGAAACACCATATATTTT. This gives the protein CSARGRGGGSGNTIYF.

This clonotype showed up many times. The gene calls are TRBV2 and TRBJ1-5; TRBD1 might be the D (6 bases). There are 14 residues in the CDR3. Germline CDR1 and CDR2: SNHLY and FYNNEI. V was cut by 7 bases and J by 5 bases, with 15 bases left in between. CDR3 DNA sequence: TGTGCCAGCAAGAACAGGGTAGGCGATCAGCCCCAGCATTTT. Its translation is CASKNRVGDQPQHF.

Worth noting for this clonotype: Being one base from a much bigger clone, this may be a read error. The genes are TRBV20-1 and TRBJ2-1; D not resolved. CDR3 length: 14 residues. Germline lookup yields CDR1 DFQATT and CDR2 SNEGSKA (reference sequence). The germline V and J ends were trimmed by 3 bases and 10 bases, with 19 bases remaining between them. The CDR3 DNA reads TGCAGTGCTAGTGAGAGCTCCAAGGTGAGGGAGCAGTTCTTC. As protein: CSASESSKVREQFF.

This chain links TRBV6-4 with TRBJ1-1; no firm D call. This CDR3 has 9 residues. The germline CDR1 and CDR2 sequences are MRHNA and SNTAGT. V shed 1 base and J shed 11 bases, with 2 bases lying between them. The CDR3 here is CASSDLAFF. In nucleotides, the CDR3 is TGTGCCAGCAGTGACTTGGCTTTCTTT.

This clonotype was detected only a few times. V gene TRBV5-8 combines with J gene TRBJ1-5; no firm D call. The CDR3 is 14 amino acids. The germline V and J ends were trimmed by 1 base and 3 bases, with 8 bases remaining between them. CDR1 SGHTS and CDR2 YDEGEE come from the germline V gene. The CDR3 protein is CASSLSGYNQPQHF. The CDR3 coding sequence is TGTGCCAGCAGCTTGTCAGGATACAATCAGCCCCAGCATTTT.

The chain links TRBV9 to TRBJ2-1; D is undetermined. V was shortened by 4 bases and J by 0 bases, with 20 bases between the two germline ends. The CDR3 covers 18 residues. Germline V gives CDR1 SGDLS, CDR2 YYNGEE. CDR3 DNA sequence: TGTGCCAGCAGCCCTCCCGGTACCTCAGGTCGCTCCTACAATGAGCAGTTCTTC. Its protein product is CASSPPGTSGRSYNEQFF.

This clonotype occurred many times. V is TRBV5-1 and J is TRBJ2-1, with 11 bases lining up with TRBD2. The germline CDR1 and CDR2 sequences are SGHRS and YFSETQ. The CDR3 is made up of 17 amino acids. Losses at the gene ends were 0 bases for V and 2 bases for J; bases not matched to a gene: 4. Here the CDR3 DNA reads TGCGCCAGCAGCTTGGGTGGGACTAGCGGCGCCTACAATGAGCAGTTCTTC. It is translated as CASSLGGTSGAYNEQFF.

The sample holds many counts of this clonotype. The CDR3 here is CASSRPGQAYEQYF. The CDR3, as DNA: TGTGCCAGCAGCCGACCGGGACAGGCCTACGAGCAGTACTTC. The chain couples TRBV12-3 or TRBV12-4 to TRBJ2-7, with 8 bases that match TRBD1. The CDR3 contains 14 residues. V lost 6 bases to trimming and J lost 2 bases; unmatched junction nucleotides: 6.

This clonotype was observed a few times. The CDR3 region is CASSQGTGGPSNYGYTF. CDR3 nucleotides: TGTGCCAGCAGCCAAGGGACAGGGGGACCGAGTAACTATGGCTACACCTTC. The chain carries TRBV3-1 and TRBJ1-2; 10 nucleotides agree with TRBD1. The germline V gene has CDR1 LGHDT and CDR2 YNNKEL (reference sequence). After removal of 1 base from V and 1 base from J, the junction contained 6 bases not matched to a gene. The CDR3 has 17 amino acids.

For this clonotype: The germline gene is not matched at one end of the junction; a read error may be the cause. The chain joins TRBV6-2 or TRBV6-3 to TRBJ2-1; 9 bases line up with TRBD1. The CDR3 sequence is 13 residues long. The germline gives CDR1 MNHEY, CDR2 SVGEGT. The DNA for the CDR3 is TGTGCCAGCAGTGGACAGGGGTACAATGATCAGTGCTTC. Its protein is CASSGQGYNDQCF.